This T cell receptor (beta chain) was sequenced for a study of response to subunit inactivated influenza vaccine. General study findings and limits: Each seasonal influenza vaccination, the authors suggested, recruits few new T cells.

This clonotype was recorded a few times. Its antigen is unidentified. Germline-derived CDR1 and CDR2 are MNHEY and SVGAGI. This CDR3 has 15 amino acids. The V end was cut by 2 bases, the J end by 3 bases, with 14 bases between. Using its own MiXCR run on the RT-PCR reads, TCRdb lists one record per CDR3 protein. Among 150,000 to 200,000 distinct CDR3 sequences listed, approximately 12% were seen once. These records were also assigned to another study, of T cells expressing NK-cell markers. This second report adds: 5'RACE template switching with UMIs generated TCR beta cDNA. Underlying the TCR beta repertoires were sorted CD3+CD56+NKG2C+, CD3+CD56+NKG2C- and CD3+CD56-NKG2C+ T cells. Seven of the eight sequenced donors were classified as HCMV-seropositive, and one was classified as seronegative. One observes that, in a handful of donors, these clonotypes were also the leading ones within the CD3+CD56-NKG2C+ fraction.

The V gene is TRBV6-5, the J gene TRBJ2-7, with D perhaps matching TRBD1 (5 bases). This receptor was obtained from a man aged 50 to 59 who received an inactivated influenza vaccine. This specimen was CD8+ T cells sorted from PBMCs, taken about 13 days after vaccination. The CDR3 sequence is CASSYGFGAYYEQYF. In DNA form, the CDR3 reads TGTGCCAGCAGTTACGGTTTTGGGGCTTACTACGAGCAGTACTTC.